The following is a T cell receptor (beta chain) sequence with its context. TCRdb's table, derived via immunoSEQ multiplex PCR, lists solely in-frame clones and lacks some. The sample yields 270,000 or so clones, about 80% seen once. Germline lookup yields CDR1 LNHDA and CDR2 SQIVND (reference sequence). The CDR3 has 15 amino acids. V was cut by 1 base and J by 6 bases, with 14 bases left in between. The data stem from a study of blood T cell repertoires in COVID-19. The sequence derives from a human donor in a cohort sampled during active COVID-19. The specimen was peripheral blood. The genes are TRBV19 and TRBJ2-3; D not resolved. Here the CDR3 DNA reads TGTGCCAGTAGTATAGGAACCTCCGTAACTGATACGCAGTATTTT. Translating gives CASSIGTSVTDTQYF.